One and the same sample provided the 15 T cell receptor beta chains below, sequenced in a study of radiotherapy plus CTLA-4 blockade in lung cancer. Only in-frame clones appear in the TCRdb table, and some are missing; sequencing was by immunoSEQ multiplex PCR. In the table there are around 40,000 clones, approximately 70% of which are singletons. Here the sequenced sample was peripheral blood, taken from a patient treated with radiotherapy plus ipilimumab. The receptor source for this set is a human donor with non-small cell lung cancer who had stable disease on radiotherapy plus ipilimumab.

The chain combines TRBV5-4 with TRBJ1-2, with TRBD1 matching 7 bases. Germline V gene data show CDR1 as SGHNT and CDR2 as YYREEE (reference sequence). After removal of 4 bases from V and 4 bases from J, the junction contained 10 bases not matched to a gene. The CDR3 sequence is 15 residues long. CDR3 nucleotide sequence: TGTGCCAGCAGCATAACAGACAGGGTTGGCTATGGCTACACCTTC. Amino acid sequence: CASSITDRVGYGYTF.

Written as DNA, the CDR3 is TGTGCCAGCAGCTTAGGGGGGTCGGGGGGGTACAATGAGCAGTTCTTC. Its translation: CASSLGGSGGYNEQFF. The gene calls are TRBV11-3 and TRBJ2-1; 8 positions agree with TRBD2. The trim removed 1 base at V and 4 bases at J, leaving 6 bases unmatched. CDR1 SGHNT and CDR2 YENEEA come from the germline V gene. There are 16 residues in the CDR3.

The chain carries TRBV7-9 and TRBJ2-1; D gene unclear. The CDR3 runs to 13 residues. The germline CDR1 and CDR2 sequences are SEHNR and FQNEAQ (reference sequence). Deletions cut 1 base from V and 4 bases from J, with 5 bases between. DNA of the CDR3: TGTGCCAGCAGCTTAGTCAGTTACAATGAGCAGTTCTTC. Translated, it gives CASSLVSYNEQFF.

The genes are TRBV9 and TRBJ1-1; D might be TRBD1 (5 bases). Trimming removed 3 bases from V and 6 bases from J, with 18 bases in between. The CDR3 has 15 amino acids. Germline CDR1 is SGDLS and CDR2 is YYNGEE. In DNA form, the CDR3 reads TGTGCCAGCAGCGCCCAGGGCGTGGGGCTCGCTGAAGCTTTCTTT. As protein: CASSAQGVGLAEAFF.

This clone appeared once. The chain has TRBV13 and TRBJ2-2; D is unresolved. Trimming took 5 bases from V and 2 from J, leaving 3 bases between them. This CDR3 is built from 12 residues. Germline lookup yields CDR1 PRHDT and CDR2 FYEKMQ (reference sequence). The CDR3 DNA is TGTGCCAGCAGCACTAACACCGGGGAGCTGTTTTTT. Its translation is CASSTNTGELFF. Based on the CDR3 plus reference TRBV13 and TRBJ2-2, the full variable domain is AAGVIQSPRHLIKEKRETATLKCYPIPRHDTVYWYQQGPGQDPQFLISFYEKMQSDKGSIPDRFSAQQFSDYHSELNMSSLELGDSALYFCASSTNTGELFFGEGSRLTVL.

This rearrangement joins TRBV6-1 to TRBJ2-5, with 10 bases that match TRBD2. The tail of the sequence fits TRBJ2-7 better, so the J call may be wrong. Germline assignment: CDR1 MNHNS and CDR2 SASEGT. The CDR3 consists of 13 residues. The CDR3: CASQERGGYEQYF. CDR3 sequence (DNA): TGTGCCAGCCAAGAGCGGGGGGGCTACGAGCAGTACTTC.

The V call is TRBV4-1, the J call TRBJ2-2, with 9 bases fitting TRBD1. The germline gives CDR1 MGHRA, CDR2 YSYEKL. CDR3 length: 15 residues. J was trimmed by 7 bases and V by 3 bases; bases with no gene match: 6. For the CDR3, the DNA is TGCGCCAGCAGCCACACAGGGGGCAACGGCGGGGAGCTGTTTTTT. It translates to CASSHTGGNGGELFF.

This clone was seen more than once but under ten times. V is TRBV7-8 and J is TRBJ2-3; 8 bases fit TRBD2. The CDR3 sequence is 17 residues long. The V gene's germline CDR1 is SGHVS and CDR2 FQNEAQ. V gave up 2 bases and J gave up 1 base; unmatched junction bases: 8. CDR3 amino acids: CASSLPLAGWGTDTQYF. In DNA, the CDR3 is TGTGCCAGCAGCTTACCTTTAGCGGGATGGGGCACAGATACGCAGTATTTT.

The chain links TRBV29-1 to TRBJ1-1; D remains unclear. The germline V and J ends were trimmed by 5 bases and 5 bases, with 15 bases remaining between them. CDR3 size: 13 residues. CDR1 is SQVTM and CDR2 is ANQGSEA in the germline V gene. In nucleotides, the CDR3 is TGCAGCGTTTCTGTTAGGGAGTGGACTGAAGCTTTCTTT. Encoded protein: CSVSVREWTEAFF.

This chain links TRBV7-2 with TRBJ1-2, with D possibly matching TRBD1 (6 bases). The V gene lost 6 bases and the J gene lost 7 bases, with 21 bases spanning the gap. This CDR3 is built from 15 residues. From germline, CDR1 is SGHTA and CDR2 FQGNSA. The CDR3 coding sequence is TGTGCCAGCAGTCAAGCGTGGCAGCGGGGGGCTGGCTACACCTTC. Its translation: CASSQAWQRGAGYTF.

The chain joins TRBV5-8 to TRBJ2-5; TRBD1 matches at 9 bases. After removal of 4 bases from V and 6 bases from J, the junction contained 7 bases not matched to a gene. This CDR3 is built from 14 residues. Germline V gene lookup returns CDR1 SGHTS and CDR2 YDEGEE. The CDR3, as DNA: TGTGCCAGCAGCCTAGGGACAGGGAAACAGACCCAGTACTTC. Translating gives CASSLGTGKQTQYF.

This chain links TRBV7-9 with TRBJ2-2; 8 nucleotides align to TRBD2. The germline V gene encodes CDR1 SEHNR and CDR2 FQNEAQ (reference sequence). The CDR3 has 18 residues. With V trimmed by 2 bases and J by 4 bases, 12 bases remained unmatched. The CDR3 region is CASSLRTSKKGGTGELFF. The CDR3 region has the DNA TGTGCCAGCAGCTTAAGGACTAGCAAAAAGGGAGGCACCGGGGAGCTGTTTTTT.

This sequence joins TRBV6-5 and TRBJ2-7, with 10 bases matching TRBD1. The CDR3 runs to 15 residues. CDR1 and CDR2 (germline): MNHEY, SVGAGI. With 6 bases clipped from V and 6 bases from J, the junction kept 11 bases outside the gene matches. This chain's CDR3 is CASSFRQGALSEQYF. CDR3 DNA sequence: TGTGCCAGCAGCTTCCGACAGGGGGCACTCTCCGAGCAGTACTTC.

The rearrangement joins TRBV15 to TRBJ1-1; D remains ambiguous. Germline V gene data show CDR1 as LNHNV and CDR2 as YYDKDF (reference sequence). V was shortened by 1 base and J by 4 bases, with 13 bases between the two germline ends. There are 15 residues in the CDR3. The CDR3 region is CATSRGVGERTEAFF. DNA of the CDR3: TGTGCCACCAGCAGAGGGGTTGGGGAGCGCACTGAAGCTTTCTTT. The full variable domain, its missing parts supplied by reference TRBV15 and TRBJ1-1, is DAMVIQNPRYQVTQFGKPVTLSCSQTLNHNVMYWYQQKSSQAPKLLFHYYDKDFNNEADTPDNFQSRRPNTSFCFLDIRSPGLGDTAMYLCATSRGVGERTEAFFGQGTRLTVV.

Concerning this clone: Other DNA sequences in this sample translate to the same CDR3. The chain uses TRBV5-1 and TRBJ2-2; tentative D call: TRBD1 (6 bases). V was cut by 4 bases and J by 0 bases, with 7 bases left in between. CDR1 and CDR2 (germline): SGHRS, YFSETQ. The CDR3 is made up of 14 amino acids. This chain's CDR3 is CASSGQSNTGELFF. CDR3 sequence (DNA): TGCGCCAGCAGCGGACAGTCGAACACCGGGGAGCTGTTTTTT. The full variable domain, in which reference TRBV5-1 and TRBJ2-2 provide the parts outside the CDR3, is KAGVTQTPRYLIKTRGQQVTLSCSPISGHRSVSWYQQTPGQGLQFLFEYFSETQRNKGNFPGRFSGRQFSNSRSEMNVSTLELGDSALYLCASSGQSNTGELFFGEGSRLTVL.